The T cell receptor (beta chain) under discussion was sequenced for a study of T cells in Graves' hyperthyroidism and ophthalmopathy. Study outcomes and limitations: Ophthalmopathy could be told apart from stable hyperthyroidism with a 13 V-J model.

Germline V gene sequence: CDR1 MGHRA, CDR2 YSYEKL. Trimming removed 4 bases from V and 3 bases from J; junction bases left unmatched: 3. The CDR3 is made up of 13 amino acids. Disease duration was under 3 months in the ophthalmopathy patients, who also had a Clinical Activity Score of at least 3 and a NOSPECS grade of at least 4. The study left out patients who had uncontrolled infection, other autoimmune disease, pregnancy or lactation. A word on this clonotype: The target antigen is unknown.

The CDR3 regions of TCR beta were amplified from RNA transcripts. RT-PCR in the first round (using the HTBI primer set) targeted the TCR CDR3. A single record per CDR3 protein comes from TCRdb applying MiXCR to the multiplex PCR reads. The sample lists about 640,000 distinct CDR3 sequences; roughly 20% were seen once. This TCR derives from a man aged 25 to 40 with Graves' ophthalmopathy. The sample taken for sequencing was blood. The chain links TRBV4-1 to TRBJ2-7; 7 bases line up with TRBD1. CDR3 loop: CASSPDRLYEQYF. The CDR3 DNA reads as TGCGCCAGCAGCCCGGACAGGCTCTACGAGCAGTACTTC.